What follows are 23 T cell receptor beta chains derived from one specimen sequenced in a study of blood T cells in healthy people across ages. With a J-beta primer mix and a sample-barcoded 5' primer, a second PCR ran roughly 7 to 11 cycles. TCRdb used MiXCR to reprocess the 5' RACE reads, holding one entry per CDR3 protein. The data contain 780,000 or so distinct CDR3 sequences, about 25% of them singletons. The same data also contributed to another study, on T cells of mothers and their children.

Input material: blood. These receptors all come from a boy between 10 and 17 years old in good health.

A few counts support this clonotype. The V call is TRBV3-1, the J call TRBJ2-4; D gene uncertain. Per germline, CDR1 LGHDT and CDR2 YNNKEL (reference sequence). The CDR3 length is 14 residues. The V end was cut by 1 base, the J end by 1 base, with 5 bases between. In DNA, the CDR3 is TGTGCCAGCAGCCAAGTGGCCGCCAAAAACATTCAGTACTTC. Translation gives CASSQVAAKNIQYF.

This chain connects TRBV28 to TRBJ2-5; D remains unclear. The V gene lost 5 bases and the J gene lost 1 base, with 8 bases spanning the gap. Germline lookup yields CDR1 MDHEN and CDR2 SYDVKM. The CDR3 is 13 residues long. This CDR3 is CASSTLLQETQYF. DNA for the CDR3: TGTGCCAGCAGTACCCTACTCCAAGAGACCCAGTACTTC.

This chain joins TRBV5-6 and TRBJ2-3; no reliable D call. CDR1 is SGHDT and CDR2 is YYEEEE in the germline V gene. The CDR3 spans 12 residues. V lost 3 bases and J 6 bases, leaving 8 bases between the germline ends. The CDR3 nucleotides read TGTGCCAGCAGCTACCCCAGGGATACGCAGTATTTT. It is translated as CASSYPRDTQYF. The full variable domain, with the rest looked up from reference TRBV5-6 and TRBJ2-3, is DAGVTQSPTHLIKTRGQQVTLRCSPKSGHDTVSWYQQALGQGPQFIFQYYEEEERQRGNFPDRFSGHQFPNYSSELNVNALLLGDSALYLCASSYPRDTQYFGPGTRLTVL.

The CDR3 sequence is CASSLALGGSSMNTEAFF. The CDR3, as DNA: TGTGCCAGCAGCTTAGCCCTTGGGGGCAGCTCCATGAACACTGAAGCTTTCTTT. V and J are TRBV11-2 and TRBJ1-1; a possible D gene is TRBD1 (6 bases). Germline CDR1 reads SGHAT; CDR2 reads FQNNGV. Trimming shortened V by 1 base and J by 0 bases, and 18 bases separated the two germline ends. The CDR3 length is 18 residues.

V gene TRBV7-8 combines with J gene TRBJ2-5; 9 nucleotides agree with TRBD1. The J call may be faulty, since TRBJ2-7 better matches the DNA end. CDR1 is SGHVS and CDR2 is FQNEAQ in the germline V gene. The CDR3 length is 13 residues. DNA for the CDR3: TGTGCCAGCACTACAGGGGGCATCTACGAGCAGTACTTC. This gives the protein CASTTGGIYEQYF.

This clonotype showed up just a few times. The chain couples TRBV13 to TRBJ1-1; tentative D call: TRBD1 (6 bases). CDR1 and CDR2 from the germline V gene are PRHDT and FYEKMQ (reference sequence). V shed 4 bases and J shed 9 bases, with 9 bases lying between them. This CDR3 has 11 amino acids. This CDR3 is CASSWTDQAFF. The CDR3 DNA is TGTGCCAGCAGCTGGACAGATCAAGCTTTCTTT.

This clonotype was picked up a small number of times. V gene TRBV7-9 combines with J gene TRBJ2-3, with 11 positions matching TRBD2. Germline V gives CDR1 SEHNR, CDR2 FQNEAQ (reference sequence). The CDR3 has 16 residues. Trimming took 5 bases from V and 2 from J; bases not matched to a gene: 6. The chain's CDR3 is CASSVLLAGDTDTQYF. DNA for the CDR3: TGTGCCAGCAGCGTCCTACTAGCGGGAGACACAGATACGCAGTATTTT.

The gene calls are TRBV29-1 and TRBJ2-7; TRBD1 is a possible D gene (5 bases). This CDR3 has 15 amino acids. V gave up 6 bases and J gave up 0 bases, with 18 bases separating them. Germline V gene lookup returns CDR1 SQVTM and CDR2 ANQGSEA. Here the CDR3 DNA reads TGCAGCGTGGGCCGGTGGGGCAGTGTCTCCTACGAGCAGTACTTC. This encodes CSVGRWGSVSYEQYF.

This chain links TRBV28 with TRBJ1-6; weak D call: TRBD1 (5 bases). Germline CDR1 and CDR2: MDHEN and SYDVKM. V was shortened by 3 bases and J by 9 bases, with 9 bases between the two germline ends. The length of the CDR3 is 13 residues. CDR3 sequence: CASSLGRTSPLHF. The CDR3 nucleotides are TGTGCCAGCAGTTTGGGGCGGACTTCACCCCTCCACTTT.

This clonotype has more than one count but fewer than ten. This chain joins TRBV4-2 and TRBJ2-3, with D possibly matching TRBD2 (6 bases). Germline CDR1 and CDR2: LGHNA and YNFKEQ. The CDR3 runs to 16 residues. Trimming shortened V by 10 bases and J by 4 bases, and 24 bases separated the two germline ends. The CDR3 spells CANSRVGLANPDTQYF. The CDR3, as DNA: TGTGCCAACAGTCGCGTCGGGCTAGCGAATCCAGATACGCAGTATTTT.

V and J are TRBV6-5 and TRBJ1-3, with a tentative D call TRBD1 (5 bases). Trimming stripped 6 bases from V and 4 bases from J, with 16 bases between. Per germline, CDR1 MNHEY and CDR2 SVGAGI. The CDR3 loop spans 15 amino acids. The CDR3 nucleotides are TGTGCCAGCAGCCAAGTCCGGGGCCCAGGAAACACCATATATTTT. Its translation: CASSQVRGPGNTIYF.

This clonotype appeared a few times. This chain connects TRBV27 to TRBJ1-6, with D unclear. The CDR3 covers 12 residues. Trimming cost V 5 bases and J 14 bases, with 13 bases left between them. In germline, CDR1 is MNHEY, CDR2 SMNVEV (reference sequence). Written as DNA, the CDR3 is TGTGCCAGCAGTCTCCCGGGTATGGCCCTCCACTTT. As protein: CASSLPGMALHF.

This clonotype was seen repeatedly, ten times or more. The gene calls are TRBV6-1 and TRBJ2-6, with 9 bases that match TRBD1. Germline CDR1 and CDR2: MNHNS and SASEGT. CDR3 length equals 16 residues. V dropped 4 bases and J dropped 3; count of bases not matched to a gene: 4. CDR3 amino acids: CASSGNRGRGANVLTF. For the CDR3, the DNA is TGTGCCAGCAGTGGTAACAGGGGGCGTGGGGCCAACGTCCTGACTTTC.

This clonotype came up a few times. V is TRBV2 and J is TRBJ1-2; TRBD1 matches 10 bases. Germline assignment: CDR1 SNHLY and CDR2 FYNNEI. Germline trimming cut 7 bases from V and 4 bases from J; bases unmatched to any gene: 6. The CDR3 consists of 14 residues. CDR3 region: CASMTGGTGYGYTF. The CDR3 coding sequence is TGTGCCAGCATGACAGGGGGCACCGGCTATGGCTACACCTTC.

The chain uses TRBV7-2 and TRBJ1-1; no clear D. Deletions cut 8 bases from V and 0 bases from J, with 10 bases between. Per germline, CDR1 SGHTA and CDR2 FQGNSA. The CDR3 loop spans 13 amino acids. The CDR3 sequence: CASGQALNTEAFF. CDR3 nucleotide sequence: TGTGCCAGCGGCCAGGCTCTGAACACTGAAGCTTTCTTT.

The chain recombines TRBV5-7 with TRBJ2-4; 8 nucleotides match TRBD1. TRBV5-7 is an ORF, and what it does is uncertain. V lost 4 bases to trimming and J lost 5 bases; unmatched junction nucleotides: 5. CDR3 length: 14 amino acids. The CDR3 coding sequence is TGTGCCAGCAGCCCCCCGGGACAGGAAAACATTCAGTACTTC. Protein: CASSPPGQENIQYF.

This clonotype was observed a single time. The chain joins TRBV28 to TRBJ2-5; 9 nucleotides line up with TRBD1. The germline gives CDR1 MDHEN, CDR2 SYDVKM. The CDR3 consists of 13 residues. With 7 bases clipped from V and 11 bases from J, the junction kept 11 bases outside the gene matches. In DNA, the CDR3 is TGTGCCAGCACCCGGGACAGGGCCTACGGGCAGTACTTC. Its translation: CASTRDRAYGQYF.

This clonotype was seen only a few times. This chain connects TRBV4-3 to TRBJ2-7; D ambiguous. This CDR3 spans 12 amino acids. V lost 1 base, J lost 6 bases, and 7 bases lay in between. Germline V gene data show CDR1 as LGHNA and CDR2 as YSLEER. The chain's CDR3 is CASSQGRTEQYF. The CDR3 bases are TGCGCCAGCAGCCAAGGTAGAACCGAGCAGTACTTC.

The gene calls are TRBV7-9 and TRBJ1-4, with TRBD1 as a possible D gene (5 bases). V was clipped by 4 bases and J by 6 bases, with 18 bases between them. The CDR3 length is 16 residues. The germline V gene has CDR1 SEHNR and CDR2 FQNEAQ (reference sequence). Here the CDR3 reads CASSSRTRGGDEKLFF. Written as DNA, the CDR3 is TGTGCCAGCAGCTCCCGAACGCGGGGAGGGGATGAAAAACTGTTTTTT.

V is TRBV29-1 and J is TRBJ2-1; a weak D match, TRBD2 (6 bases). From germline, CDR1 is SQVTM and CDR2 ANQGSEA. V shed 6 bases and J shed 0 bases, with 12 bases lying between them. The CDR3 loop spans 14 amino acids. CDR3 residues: CSVIAESSYNEQFF. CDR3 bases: TGCAGCGTCATAGCGGAGAGCTCCTACAATGAGCAGTTCTTC.

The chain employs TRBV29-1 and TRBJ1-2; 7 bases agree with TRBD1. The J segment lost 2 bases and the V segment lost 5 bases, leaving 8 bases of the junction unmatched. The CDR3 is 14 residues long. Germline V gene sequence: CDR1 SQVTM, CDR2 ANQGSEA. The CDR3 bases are TGCAGCGTTAACCGAGGGGGCTTGAACTATGGCTACACCTTC. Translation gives CSVNRGGLNYGYTF.

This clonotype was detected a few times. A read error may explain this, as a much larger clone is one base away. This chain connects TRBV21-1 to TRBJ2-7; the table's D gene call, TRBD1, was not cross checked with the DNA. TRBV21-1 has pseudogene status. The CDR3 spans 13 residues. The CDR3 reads CASSKRGTDEQHF. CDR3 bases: TGTGCCAGCAGCAAAAGGGGGACAGACGAGCAGCACTTC.

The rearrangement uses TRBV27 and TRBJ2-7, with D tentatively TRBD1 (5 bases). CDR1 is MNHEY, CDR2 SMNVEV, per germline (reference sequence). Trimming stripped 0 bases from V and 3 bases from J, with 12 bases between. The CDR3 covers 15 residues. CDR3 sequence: CASSLSPSTDYEQYF. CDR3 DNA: TGTGCCAGCAGTTTATCGCCTTCGACAGACTACGAGCAGTACTTC.